This is a list of T cell receptor beta chains from one sample in a study of OX40 agonist ivuxolimab in advanced cancers. Sequenced by immunoSEQ multiplex PCR; TCRdb stores in-frame clones only, minus some. The sample lists under 60,000 clones; around 86% were seen once. The sequenced sample was CD4+ or CD8+ T cells sorted from blood, obtained in a trial of the OX40 agonist ivuxolimab. The receptors shown here come from an adult with an advanced solid tumor such as melanoma, head and neck, liver or kidney cancer. The CDR3 runs from the conserved cysteine through the conserved F or W. The order of the fields is CDR3 protein, CDR3 DNA, V gene, J gene, clone size, D gene. The D gene is left open where the match is weak. Only part of the rows carry a size: once, few, many, or a class if the clone is expanded.

CASRISAGGRTDTQYF,TGTGCCAGCAGGATCTCAGCGGGGGGCCGCACAGATACGCAGTATTTT,TRBV7-8,TRBJ2-3,NA,TRBD2
CASSYSSRKETQYF,TGTGCCAGCAGTTACTCAAGCAGGAAAGAGACCCAGTACTTC,TRBV6-5,TRBJ2-5,NA,NA
CATSRGSAEQYF,TGTGCCACCAGCAGAGGATCAGCCGAGCAGTACTTC,TRBV15,TRBJ2-7,NA,NA
CASSYGQAFEQYF,TGTGCCAGCAGTTACGGGCAGGCCTTCGAGCAGTACTTC,TRBV6-5,TRBJ2-7,NA,NA
CASSPPGQGYEQYF,TGTGCCAGCAGCCCGCCGGGACAGGGGTACGAGCAGTACTTC,TRBV7-8,TRBJ2-7,NA,TRBD1
CASSTGPNYEQYF,TGTGCCAGCAGCACCGGGCCAAACTACGAGCAGTACTTC,TRBV5-4,TRBJ2-7,NA,NA
CASSARLVPYNEQFF,TGTGCCAGCAGTGCTCGACTAGTACCCTACAATGAGCAGTTCTTC,TRBV6-4,TRBJ2-1,NA,NA
CASSLSTGGEQYF,TGTGCCAGCAGCCTATCCACAGGGGGCGAGCAGTACTTC,TRBV14,TRBJ2-7,NA,TRBD1
CASDQGSGANVLTF,TGTGCCAGCGATCAGGGGTCAGGGGCCAACGTCCTGACTTTC,TRBV7-9,TRBJ2-6,NA,NA
CASSPEGLADYNEQFF,TGTGCCAGCAGCCCGGAGGGACTAGCTGACTACAATGAGCAGTTCTTC,TRBV4-2,TRBJ2-1,NA,TRBD2
CASTSSYNSPLHF,TGTGCCAGCACGAGCTCCTATAATTCACCCCTCCACTTT,TRBV27,TRBJ1-6,NA,NA
CSAGGNEQFF,TGCAGCGCCGGGGGCAATGAGCAGTTCTTC,TRBV29-1,TRBJ2-1,NA,NA
CASSPSPNQPQHF,TGTGCCAGCAGCCCCAGCCCCAATCAGCCCCAGCATTTT,TRBV7-8,TRBJ1-5,NA,NA
CASSLLSIAGELFF,TGTGCCAGCAGCTTGTTAAGTATTGCCGGGGAGCTGTTTTTT,TRBV5-6,TRBJ2-2,NA,NA
CASSPRTSYEQYF,TGTGCCAGCAGCCCTCGGACTTCATACGAGCAGTACTTC,TRBV14,TRBJ2-7,NA,NA
CASRFPGQPNTEAFF,TGTGCCAGCAGATTCCCTGGACAGCCGAACACTGAAGCTTTCTTT,TRBV28,TRBJ1-1,NA,NA
CASSLEGPGYEQYF,TGTGCCAGCAGCTTAGAAGGTCCAGGGTACGAGCAGTACTTC,TRBV7-8,TRBJ2-7,NA,NA
CASSARQGGNQPQHF,TGTGCCAGCAGCGCCCGACAGGGCGGCAATCAGCCCCAGCATTTT,TRBV21-1,TRBJ1-5,NA,NA
CASSPTEGPEAFF,TGTGCCAGCAGCCCCACTGAAGGGCCTGAAGCTTTCTTT,TRBV7-9,TRBJ1-1,NA,NA
CASSERPLDREHSQPQHF,TGTGCCAGCAGTGAACGCCCCTTGGACAGGGAGCATAGTCAGCCCCAGCATTTT,TRBV2,TRBJ1-5,NA,TRBD1
CASSAKDNEQFF,TGTGCCAGCAGCGCCAAGGACAATGAGCAGTTCTTC,TRBV9,TRBJ2-1,few,NA
CASSFSGLAGGHRGNEQFF,TGTGCCAGCAGCTTCTCGGGACTAGCGGGGGGGCATCGTGGAAATGAGCAGTTCTTC,TRBV7-9,TRBJ2-1,once,TRBD2
CASSVSGGTQETQYF,TGTGCCAGCAGCGTTAGCGGGGGGACCCAAGAGACCCAGTACTTC,TRBV9,TRBJ2-5,NA,TRBD2
CSVAPGTSGTDTQYF,TGCAGCGTTGCACCCGGGACTAGCGGCACAGATACGCAGTATTTT,TRBV29-1,TRBJ2-3,NA,TRBD2
CASSLGGYEQYF,TGTGCCAGCAGTCTAGGGGGTTACGAGCAGTACTTC,TRBV27,TRBJ2-7,NA,NA
CSVVGGPSYEQYF,TGCAGCGTTGTAGGGGGACCGTCCTACGAGCAGTACTTC,TRBV29-1,TRBJ2-7,NA,NA
CASSEFSSWGVDETQYF,TGTGCCAGCAGTGAATTTTCGTCGTGGGGTGTTGATGAGACCCAGTACTTC,TRBV25-1,TRBJ2-5,NA,NA
CASSVDSGRSADTQYF,TGTGCCAGCAGCGTGGATAGCGGGAGAAGTGCAGATACGCAGTATTTT,TRBV5-4,TRBJ2-3,NA,TRBD2
CASSVDTGGNQPQHF,TGTGCCAGCAGCGTAGATACAGGGGGCAATCAGCCCCAGCATTTT,TRBV9,TRBJ1-5,NA,TRBD1
CASSLGPQAGDEQFF,TGTGCCAGCAGCCTGGGACCCCAGGCGGGCGATGAGCAGTTCTTC,TRBV7-2,TRBJ2-1,NA,NA
CASSERPIFDNEQFF,TGTGCCAGCAGTGAAAGGCCGATTTTCGACAATGAGCAGTTCTTC,TRBV6-1,TRBJ2-1,NA,NA
CASSQLTQGDRSSYEQYF,TGCGCCAGCAGCCAACTAACCCAAGGGGACAGGAGCTCCTACGAGCAGTACTTC,TRBV4-1,TRBJ2-7,NA,TRBD1
CASSQDATDISYNEQFF,TGCGCCAGCAGCCAAGACGCTACCGACATCTCCTACAATGAGCAGTTCTTC,TRBV4-1,TRBJ2-1,NA,NA
CASSIGTVYGYTF,TGTGCCAGCAGCATCGGGACAGTTTATGGCTACACCTTC,TRBV7-9,TRBJ1-2,NA,TRBD1
CASSPGGSGSYEQYF,TGTGCCAGCAGCCCAGGGGGCTCCGGATCCTACGAGCAGTACTTC,TRBV9,TRBJ2-7,NA,TRBD1
CAIRGEGGDADTQYF,TGTGCCATCCGAGGGGAGGGGGGCGACGCAGATACGCAGTATTTT,TRBV10-3,TRBJ2-3,NA,NA
CASTHLGTGYEQYF,TGTGCCAGCACCCACCTCGGGACAGGGTACGAGCAGTACTTC,TRBV7-9,TRBJ2-7,once,TRBD1
CASSTTSDPTSTDTQYF,TGTGCCAGCAGTACTACTAGCGACCCGACTAGCACAGATACGCAGTATTTT,TRBV2,TRBJ2-3,NA,TRBD2
CASSTGDRRQYF,TGTGCCAGCAGTACCGGGGACCGGAGGCAGTACTTC,TRBV27,TRBJ2-7,NA,NA
CASSNFRDRGLNEQFF,TGTGCCAGCAGTAACTTCCGGGACAGGGGGCTGAATGAGCAGTTCTTC,TRBV27,TRBJ2-1,NA,TRBD1
CASSYRVSYEQYF,TGTGCCAGCAGTTACAGGGTCTCCTACGAGCAGTACTTC,TRBV7-9,TRBJ2-7,NA,NA
CASSARGRVLPLHF,TGTGCCAGCAGCGCCCGGGGGAGGGTGCTACCCCTCCACTTT,TRBV6-5,TRBJ1-6,NA,NA